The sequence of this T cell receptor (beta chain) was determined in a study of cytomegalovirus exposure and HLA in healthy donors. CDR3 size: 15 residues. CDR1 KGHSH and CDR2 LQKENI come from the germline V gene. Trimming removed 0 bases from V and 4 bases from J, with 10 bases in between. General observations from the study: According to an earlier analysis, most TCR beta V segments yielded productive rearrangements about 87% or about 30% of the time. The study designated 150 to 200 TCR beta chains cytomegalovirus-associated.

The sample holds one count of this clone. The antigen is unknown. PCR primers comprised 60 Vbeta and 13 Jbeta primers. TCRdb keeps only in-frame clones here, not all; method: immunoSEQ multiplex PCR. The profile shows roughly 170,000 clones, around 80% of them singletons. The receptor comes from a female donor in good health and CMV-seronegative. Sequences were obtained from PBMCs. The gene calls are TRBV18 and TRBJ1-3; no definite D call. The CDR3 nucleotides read TGTGCCAGCTCACCACCATCACTCCCCGGAAACACCATATATTTT. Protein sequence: CASSPPSLPGNTIYF.